These 32 T cell receptor beta chains came from one sample sequenced in a study of blood T cell repertoires in COVID-19. Data came from immunoSEQ multiplex PCR; TCRdb stores just in-frame clones and leaves some out. Of roughly 200,000 clones listed, roughly 86% are singletons. The source material was peripheral blood. All receptors derive from a woman between 45 and 65 years old with COVID-19, enrolled during active disease.

V usage is TRBV27 and J usage is TRBJ2-7, with D possibly matching TRBD1 (5 bases). The germline CDR1 and CDR2 sequences are MNHEY and SMNVEV (reference sequence). V shed 4 bases and J shed 6 bases, with 16 bases lying between them. The CDR3 runs 14 residues. CDR3 loop: CASSSTSPDSEQYV. The CDR3 DNA is TGTGCCAGCAGTTCGACATCCCCTGACAGCGAGCAGTACGTC.

The V gene is TRBV6-5, the J gene TRBJ1-2, with 9 positions matching TRBD1. Looked up from germline, CDR1 is MNHEY and CDR2 is SVGAGI. J was trimmed by 2 bases and V by 7 bases; bases with no gene match: 5. This CDR3 has 14 residues. The CDR3 nucleotides read TGTGCCAGCACCCCCGGACAGGGGAACTATGGCTACACCTTC. Protein sequence: CASTPGQGNYGYTF.

The rearrangement joins TRBV27 to TRBJ2-2, with TRBD1 identical over 7 bases. Germline V gene lookup returns CDR1 MNHEY and CDR2 SMNVEV (reference sequence). Losses at the gene ends were 3 bases for V and 8 bases for J; bases not matched to a gene: 12. The CDR3 sequence is 16 residues long. The CDR3 spells CASSFFRDRGLGELFF. The CDR3 DNA reads as TGTGCCAGCAGTTTTTTCCGGGACAGAGGTTTGGGGGAGCTGTTTTTT.

This rearrangement joins TRBV6-5 to TRBJ1-6; D not resolved. The CDR3 has 14 amino acids. Trimming stripped 4 bases from V and 10 bases from J, with 14 bases between. The germline gives CDR1 MNHEY, CDR2 SVGAGI. This CDR3 is CASSLSLINSPLHF. As DNA, the CDR3 is TGTGCCAGCAGTTTGAGTCTGATTAACTCACCCCTCCACTTT.

The rearrangement uses TRBV28 and TRBJ2-7; 9 positions agree with TRBD2. Germline loops: CDR1 MDHEN, CDR2 SYDVKM. The ends lost 4 bases at V and 7 bases at J; junction bases unmatched: 5. The CDR3 loop spans 13 amino acids. As DNA, the CDR3 is TGTGCCAGCAGTTCCGCGGGGGGGTATGAGCAGTACTTC. Protein product: CASSSAGGYEQYF.

This chain connects TRBV10-2 to TRBJ2-2, with TRBD1 matching over 8 bases. V trimming: 7 bases; J trimming: 2 bases; junction bases outside the gene matches: 12. The CDR3 spans 17 residues. Germline V lookup: CDR1 WSHSY, CDR2 SAAADI. CDR3 coding DNA: TGCGCCAGCACCCCTAAGGGCAGGGGGCTCAACACCGGGGAGCTGTTTTTT. It encodes CASTPKGRGLNTGELFF.

In its sample, this clone was seen a few times. V is TRBV27 and J is TRBJ1-1, with TRBD1 matching 9 bases. This CDR3 has 14 residues. Trimming at V came to 6 bases and at J to 4 bases, leaving 6 bases not matched to a gene. The germline gives CDR1 MNHEY, CDR2 SMNVEV (reference sequence). DNA for the CDR3: TGTGCCAGCAGGGACAGGGGTAGAGGCACTGAAGCTTTCTTT. It encodes CASRDRGRGTEAFF.

This rearrangement joins TRBV19 to TRBJ1-2; 8 bases fit TRBD1. Germline-derived CDR1 and CDR2 are LNHDA and SQIVND (reference sequence). The V segment lost 5 bases and the J segment 8 bases; nucleotides outside the gene matches: 7. CDR3 length equals 13 residues. The DNA of the CDR3 is TGTGCCAGTAGTCCACCGGACAGGGAGGGCTACACCTTC. This codes for CASSPPDREGYTF.

The CDR3 sequence: CASSPDRFGTYEQYV. CDR3 bases: TGTGCCAGCAGTCCAGACAGATTTGGGACCTACGAGCAGTACGTC. The J gene is TRBJ2-7, the V gene TRBV6-2 or TRBV6-3; weak D call: TRBD1 (5 bases). V was trimmed by 5 bases and J by 2 bases, leaving 16 bases between them. CDR3 length equals 15 residues. Germline CDR1 is MNHEY and CDR2 is SVGEGT.

This chain uses TRBV25-1 with TRBJ1-2; possible D gene TRBD1, 5 bases. This CDR3 is 14 amino acids long. Germline V lookup: CDR1 MGHDK, CDR2 SYGVNS. Trimming removed 5 bases from V and 3 bases from J, with 13 bases in between. Written as DNA, the CDR3 is TGTGCCAGCAGTAACTCAGGGCGCGACTATGGCTACACCTTC. Translating gives CASSNSGRDYGYTF.

The V gene is TRBV2, the J gene TRBJ2-1, with a tentative D call TRBD2 (6 bases). Germline V gene data show CDR1 as SNHLY and CDR2 as FYNNEI. V gave up 0 bases and J gave up 0 bases, with 9 bases separating them. The CDR3 sequence is 16 residues long. Written as DNA, the CDR3 is TGTGCCAGCAGTGAAGCGGGACTTGTCTCCTACAATGAGCAGTTCTTC. Its translation: CASSEAGLVSYNEQFF. Using reference TRBV2 and TRBJ2-1 for the parts outside the CDR3, the full variable domain is EPEVTQTPSHQVTQMGQEVILRCVPISNHLYFYWYRQILGQKVEFLVSFYNNEISEKSEIFDDQFSVERPDGSNFTLKIRSTKLEDSAMYFCASSEAGLVSYNEQFFGPGTRLTVL.

The V and J genes are TRBV28 and TRBJ1-1; 7 bases are a match to TRBD1. Trimming at V came to 4 bases and at J to 5 bases, leaving 4 bases not matched to a gene. Germline V gene data show CDR1 as MDHEN and CDR2 as SYDVKM. The CDR3 runs to 13 residues. CDR3 loop: CASSSGGWTEAFF. CDR3 nucleotide sequence: TGTGCCAGCAGTTCAGGGGGATGGACTGAAGCTTTCTTT.

Concerning this clone itself: At one end, the junction sequence differs from germline, possibly due to a read error. This chain joins TRBV5-1 and TRBJ1-1; D ambiguous. Germline lookup yields CDR1 SGHRS and CDR2 YFSETQ. The CDR3 spans 9 residues. DNA of the CDR3: TGCGCCAGCAGCTTGGAAGCCTTCTTT. Amino acids: CASSLEAFF.

The chain has TRBV28 and TRBJ1-2, with D tentatively TRBD1 (6 bases). This CDR3 has 15 amino acids. Germline values: CDR1 MDHEN, CDR2 SYDVKM. The V end was cut by 5 bases, the J end by 6 bases, with 19 bases between. CDR3 residues: CASSPSGGRWNGYTF. CDR3 nucleotide sequence: TGTGCCAGCAGTCCCTCGGGGGGGCGTTGGAATGGCTACACCTTC.

The chain joins TRBV6-2 or TRBV6-3 to TRBJ1-5; D possibly corresponds to TRBD1 (6 bases). Deletions cut 5 bases from V and 3 bases from J, with 11 bases between. From germline, CDR1 is MNHEY and CDR2 SVGEGT. The CDR3 has 14 amino acids. CDR3 sequence reads: CASSRRGYNQPQHF. In DNA, the CDR3 is TGTGCCAGCAGTCGCAGGGGCTACAATCAGCCCCAGCATTTT.

This sequence joins TRBV19 and TRBJ2-2, with 10 bases aligning to TRBD2. Germline-derived CDR1 and CDR2 are LNHDA and SQIVND (reference sequence). V was clipped by 10 bases and J by 4 bases; unmatched bases: 9. The CDR3 length is 15 residues. CDR3 region: CATRELAGFTGELFF. In DNA, the CDR3 is TGTGCCACCCGGGAACTAGCGGGATTCACCGGGGAGCTGTTTTTT.

This clone was picked up one time. V is TRBV3-1 (or the pseudogene TRBV3-2) and J is TRBJ1-6; 10 bases align to TRBD1. Germline assignment: CDR1 LGHDT and CDR2 YNNKEL (reference sequence). V lost 4 bases, J lost 7 bases, and 7 bases stayed unmatched. This CDR3 region has 16 residues. The CDR3 loop reads CASSLGTGDLNSPLHF. The CDR3 nucleotides read TGTGCCAGCAGCCTTGGGACAGGGGATTTGAATTCACCCCTCCACTTT.

V gene TRBV5-4 combines with J gene TRBJ2-7; 7 nucleotides line up with TRBD1. The CDR3 is 14 residues long. Germline trimming cut 2 bases from V and 5 bases from J; bases unmatched to any gene: 7. Germline CDR1 SGHNT, CDR2 YYREEE (reference sequence). DNA for the CDR3: TGTGCCAGCAGCTTCGACAGGGAGCATGACGAGCAGTACGTC. It encodes CASSFDREHDEQYV.

This chain uses TRBV5-1 with TRBJ1-1, with TRBD1 matching over 7 bases. The germline gives CDR1 SGHRS, CDR2 YFSETQ. This CDR3 contains 14 residues. V was clipped by 3 bases and J by 7 bases; unmatched bases: 9. The CDR3 DNA is TGCGCCAGCAGCTCCTTACCGGGACAGATTGAAGCTTTCTTT. This gives the protein CASSSLPGQIEAFF.

This sequence joins TRBV5-1 and TRBJ2-5; 7 bases fit TRBD1. CDR1 and CDR2 from the germline V gene are SGHRS and YFSETQ. The CDR3 is 14 residues long. Germline trimming cut 2 bases from V and 5 bases from J; bases unmatched to any gene: 6. The CDR3 loop is CASSLVRGMETQYF. The CDR3 DNA sequence: TGCGCCAGCAGCTTAGTCAGGGGGATGGAGACCCAGTACTTC.

The chain is built from TRBV5-1 and TRBJ1-2, with no clear D. V gave up 0 bases and J gave up 14 bases, with 20 bases separating them. The germline V gene has CDR1 SGHRS and CDR2 YFSETQ. The CDR3 runs 14 residues. CDR3 bases: TGCGCCAGCAGCTTGGCCCCGGGAGCCATTAACTATACCTTC. It is translated as CASSLAPGAINYTF. Based on the CDR3 plus reference TRBV5-1 and TRBJ1-2, the full variable domain is KAGVTQTPRYLIKTRGQQVTLSCSPISGHRSVSWYQQTPGQGLQFLFEYFSETQRNKGNFPGRFSGRQFSNSRSEMNVSTLELGDSALYLCASSLAPGAINYTFGSGTRLTVV.

This rearrangement joins TRBV28 to TRBJ2-5; 12 bases are shared with TRBD2. Trimming at V came to 3 bases and at J to 2 bases, leaving 1 base not matched to a gene. From germline, CDR1 is MDHEN and CDR2 SYDVKM. The CDR3 is 15 residues long. The CDR3 is CASSFLAGGQETQYF. The CDR3 nucleotides read TGTGCCAGCAGTTTCCTAGCGGGGGGGCAAGAGACCCAGTACTTC.

CDR3 region: CASSPRQGGDQPQHF. CDR3 bases: TGTGCCAGCAGCCCTAGACAGGGGGGGGATCAGCCCCAGCATTTT. The gene calls are TRBV7-2 and TRBJ1-5; TRBD1 aligns across 9 bases. The CDR3 consists of 15 residues. V was pared by 5 bases and J by 5 bases, with 7 bases of the junction left unmatched. Germline V gene sequence: CDR1 SGHTA, CDR2 FQGNSA.

The chain links TRBV4-1 to TRBJ2-2; 8 bases fit TRBD1. The ends lost 4 bases at V and 5 bases at J; junction bases unmatched: 15. The CDR3 runs to 18 residues. Per germline, CDR1 MGHRA and CDR2 YSYEKL. CDR3 protein: CASSLDRQGTLATGELFF. CDR3 nucleotide sequence: TGCGCCAGCAGCCTAGATAGACAGGGGACCCTAGCGACCGGGGAGCTGTTTTTT.

This rearrangement joins TRBV5-5 to TRBJ1-1, with 10 bases lining up with TRBD1. The CDR3 totals 14 residues. J lost 3 bases, V lost 3 bases, and 2 bases had no gene match. CDR1 SGHKS and CDR2 YYEKEE come from the germline V gene (reference sequence). CDR3: CASSWTGGDTEAFF. As DNA, the CDR3 is TGTGCCAGCAGCTGGACAGGGGGGGACACTGAAGCTTTCTTT.

The chain joins TRBV6-5 to TRBJ1-2; D perhaps matches TRBD1 (6 bases). The germline CDR1 and CDR2 sequences are MNHEY and SVGAGI. This CDR3 has 14 amino acids. Trimming stripped 6 bases from V and 2 bases from J, with 13 bases between. The CDR3 sequence: CASRFLTGNYGYTF. CDR3 sequence (DNA): TGTGCCAGCAGATTCCTTACAGGGAACTATGGCTACACCTTC.

This clone was picked up one time. The V call is TRBV4-1, the J call TRBJ2-7, with a weak D call TRBD2 (5 bases). Trimming pared 4 bases from V and 3 bases from J, leaving 16 bases between. This CDR3 has 15 amino acids. Germline V gene data show CDR1 as MGHRA and CDR2 as YSYEKL. The CDR3 DNA sequence: TGCGCCAGCAGCCGAGGAACCGGGATAAGCTACGAGCAGTACGTC. Translation gives CASSRGTGISYEQYV.

The CDR3 DNA is TGTGCCAGCAGTCCATCACTAGCAACAGATACGCAGTATTTT. Encoded protein: CASSPSLATDTQYF. This chain connects TRBV2 to TRBJ2-3, with a tentative D call TRBD2 (6 bases). From germline, CDR1 is SNHLY and CDR2 FYNNEI. Deletions cut 5 bases from V and 3 bases from J, with 12 bases between. CDR3 size: 14 residues.

The V gene is TRBV2, the J gene TRBJ1-6, with D maybe TRBD1 (6 bases). CDR1 and CDR2 from the germline V gene are SNHLY and FYNNEI. V was cut by 10 bases and J by 5 bases, with 18 bases left in between. The CDR3 is made up of 15 amino acids. The CDR3 is CATSYDRTNNSPLHF. In DNA, the CDR3 is TGTGCCACCTCCTACGACAGGACCAATAATTCACCCCTCCACTTT. The full variable domain, with the rest looked up from reference TRBV2 and TRBJ1-6, is EPEVTQTPSHQVTQMGQEVILRCVPISNHLYFYWYRQILGQKVEFLVSFYNNEISEKSEIFDDQFSVERPDGSNFTLKIRSTKLEDSAMYFCATSYDRTNNSPLHFGNGTRLTVT.

The chain combines TRBV19 with TRBJ1-1; the D gene is possibly TRBD1 (6 bases). Trimming cost V 6 bases and J 1 base, with 9 bases left between them. The CDR3 covers 13 residues. Germline lookup yields CDR1 LNHDA and CDR2 SQIVND (reference sequence). DNA of the CDR3: TGTGCCAGTAGGGGACACCCGAACACTGAAGCTTTCTTT. As protein: CASRGHPNTEAFF.

The chain has TRBV29-1 and TRBJ1-2; D remains unclear. V was cut by 1 base and J by 0 bases, with 9 bases left in between. There are 14 residues in the CDR3. The germline gives CDR1 SQVTM, CDR2 ANQGSEA. CDR3 loop: CSVEGRTSNYGYTF. The CDR3, as DNA: TGCAGCGTTGAAGGGAGGACTTCTAACTATGGCTACACCTTC. The whole variable domain, remainder taken from reference TRBV29-1 and TRBJ1-2, is SAVISQKPSRDICQRGTSLTIQCQVDSQVTMMFWYRQQPGQSLTLIATANQGSEATYESGFVIDKFPISRPNLTFSTLTVSNMSPEDSSIYLCSVEGRTSNYGYTFGSGTRLTVV.

This chain connects TRBV15 to TRBJ2-1; 7 bases line up with TRBD2. J gave up 7 bases and V 1 base, and 1 base lay outside the gene matches. The CDR3 covers 13 residues. CDR1 LNHNV and CDR2 YYDKDF come from the germline V gene (reference sequence). CDR3 nucleotide sequence: TGTGCCACCAGCAGAGGGGGGGGAAATGAGCAGTTCTTC. Protein product: CATSRGGGNEQFF. Drawing the rest from reference TRBV15 and TRBJ2-1, the complete variable domain is DAMVIQNPRYQVTQFGKPVTLSCSQTLNHNVMYWYQQKSSQAPKLLFHYYDKDFNNEADTPDNFQSRRPNTSFCFLDIRSPGLGDTAMYLCATSRGGGNEQFFGPGTRLTVL.